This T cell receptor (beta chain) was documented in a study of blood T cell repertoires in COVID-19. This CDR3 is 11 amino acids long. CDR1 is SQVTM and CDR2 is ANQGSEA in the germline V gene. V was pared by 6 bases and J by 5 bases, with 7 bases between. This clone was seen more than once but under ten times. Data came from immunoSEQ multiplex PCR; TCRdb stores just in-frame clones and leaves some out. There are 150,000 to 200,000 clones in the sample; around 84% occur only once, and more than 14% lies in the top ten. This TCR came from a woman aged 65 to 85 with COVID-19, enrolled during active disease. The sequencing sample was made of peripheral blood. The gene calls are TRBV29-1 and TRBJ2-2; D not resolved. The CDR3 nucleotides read TGCAGCGTGCGTCATACCGGGGAGCTGTTTTTT. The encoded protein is CSVRHTGELFF.